A single sample gave rise to the 18 T cell receptor beta chains below, sequenced in a study of blood T cell repertoires in COVID-19. Assay: immunoSEQ multiplex PCR; the TCRdb copy retains only in-frame clones and omits some. The table records roughly 59,000 clones, around 82% of them present only once. The sample taken for sequencing was peripheral blood. These receptors all come from a human donor in a cohort sampled during active COVID-19.

J is TRBJ2-1 and V is TRBV6-6; 9 positions match TRBD2. V was clipped by 5 bases and J by 0 bases; unmatched bases: 2. Germline CDR1 is MNHNY and CDR2 is SVGAGI (reference sequence). This CDR3 spans 15 amino acids. The CDR3 region has the DNA TGTGCCAGCAGTGCTAGCGGGAACTCCTACAATGAGCAGTTCTTC. It yields the protein CASSASGNSYNEQFF.

In DNA form, the CDR3 reads TGTGCCATCAGTGAGCTGGGGAGTCAGCCCCAGCATTTT. This sequence encodes CAISELGSQPQHF. The V gene is TRBV10-3, the J gene TRBJ1-5, with unresolved D. The germline V gene encodes CDR1 ENHRY and CDR2 SYGVKD. V was trimmed by 2 bases and J by 6 bases, leaving 8 bases between them. The length of the CDR3 is 13 residues.

This chain uses TRBV24-1 with TRBJ2-1, with D possibly matching TRBD1 (5 bases). The CDR3 extends over 18 amino acids. V lost 2 bases, J lost 1 base, and 17 bases lay in between. Germline V gene lookup returns CDR1 KGHDR and CDR2 SFDVKD. The CDR3 spells CATSDYARVRQSYNEQFF. The CDR3 region has the DNA TGTGCCACCAGTGATTACGCCAGAGTTCGACAGTCCTACAATGAGCAGTTCTTC.

The V call is TRBV5-1, the J call TRBJ1-1; D gene unclear. The CDR3 loop spans 13 amino acids. Germline V gene data show CDR1 as SGHRS and CDR2 as YFSETQ. V was cut by 1 base and J by 3 bases, with 7 bases left in between. This chain's CDR3 is CASSLHGDTEAFF. The CDR3 DNA is TGCGCCAGCAGCTTGCACGGGGACACTGAAGCTTTCTTT.

The chain employs TRBV7-3 and TRBJ2-5, with D tentatively TRBD2 (6 bases). CDR1 and CDR2 from the germline V gene are SGHTA and FQGTGA. The CDR3 is 16 residues long. V was shortened by 5 bases and J by 0 bases, with 16 bases between the two germline ends. The DNA for the CDR3 is TGTGCCAGCAGCCCAAGGCGACTAGGGCACCAAGAGACCCAGTACTTC. This encodes CASSPRRLGHQETQYF.

The chain has TRBV21-1 and TRBJ2-6; the table's D call, TRBD1, was not checked against the DNA. TRBV21-1 is deemed a pseudogene. CDR3 size: 18 residues. This CDR3 is CASNLPGQGAGGANVLTF. Written as DNA, the CDR3 is TGTGCCAGCAATTTACCGGGACAGGGCGCTGGAGGGGCCAACGTCCTGACTTTC.

The chain has TRBV5-4 and TRBJ1-3, with TRBD1 identical over 7 bases. Trimming cost V 0 bases and J 0 bases; bases outside gene matches: 3. Germline values: CDR1 SGHNT, CDR2 YYREEE (reference sequence). This CDR3 has 16 amino acids. CDR3 sequence: CASSLGGTDSGNTIYF. The CDR3 nucleotides read TGTGCCAGCAGCTTGGGTGGGACAGACTCTGGAAACACCATATATTTT.

This clone occurred a few times. V usage is TRBV10-1 and J usage is TRBJ1-2; D is unresolved. The CDR3 runs to 16 residues. The V end lost 0 bases, the J end lost 1 base, and 12 bases lay between the germline ends. CDR1 is WNHNN and CDR2 is SYGVQD in the germline V gene (reference sequence). In DNA, the CDR3 is TGCGCCAGCAGTGAGTCGATCGGAGGGCTTAACTATGGCTACACCTTC. It yields the protein CASSESIGGLNYGYTF.

The V and J genes are TRBV27 and TRBJ1-1; 7 nucleotides align to TRBD1. CDR3 length: 18 residues. V lost 5 bases to trimming and J lost 0 bases; unmatched junction nucleotides: 15. Germline lookup yields CDR1 MNHEY and CDR2 SMNVEV (reference sequence). The CDR3 is CASSIEGAKPLMNTEAFF. As DNA, the CDR3 is TGTGCCAGCAGTATAGAGGGGGCGAAACCATTAATGAACACTGAAGCTTTCTTT.

The sample holds one count of this clone. CDR3 coding DNA: TGTGCCAGCCTGCGAGCTGCTGGGACAATTAACTATGGCTACACCTTC. Translation: CASLRAAGTINYGYTF. The gene calls are TRBV7-9 and TRBJ1-2, with D possibly TRBD1 on 6 matching bases. This CDR3 is 16 amino acids long. CDR1 is SEHNR, CDR2 FQNEAQ, per germline (reference sequence). Trimming cost V 8 bases and J 1 base, with 20 bases left between them.

CDR3 sequence (DNA): TGCGCCACCAAACCCGGGACTAGGATCGCAGATACGCAGTATTTT. This codes for CATKPGTRIADTQYF. The genes are TRBV10-2 and TRBJ2-3, with 8 bases matching TRBD2. Germline V gene sequence: CDR1 WSHSY, CDR2 SAAADI. The J segment lost 4 bases and the V segment lost 10 bases, leaving 13 bases of the junction unmatched. This CDR3 has 15 residues.

The CDR3 bases are TGCGCCAGCAGCTTGGACTCTGGTAATTCACCCCTCCACTTT. It encodes CASSLDSGNSPLHF. The chain uses TRBV5-1 and TRBJ1-6; no reliable D call. Germline V gene data show CDR1 as SGHRS and CDR2 as YFSETQ. The CDR3 runs 14 residues. V was clipped by 0 bases and J by 6 bases, with 7 bases between them.

The gene calls are TRBV4-1 and TRBJ1-2; 7 nucleotides line up with TRBD1. Germline CDR1 reads MGHRA; CDR2 reads YSYEKL. The CDR3 runs 19 residues. Unmatched junction bases numbered 16, after V lost 0 bases and J lost 3 bases. The CDR3 nucleotides are TGCGCCAGCAGCCAAGATCCAGGCAGGGGGTATATCGAGGACTATGGCTACACCTTC. It specifies CASSQDPGRGYIEDYGYTF.

The genes are TRBV18 and TRBJ2-3; D uncertain. The CDR3 is made up of 14 amino acids. Germline V CDR1 and CDR2: KGHSH, LQKENI. V was pared by 0 bases and J by 1 base, with 5 bases between. CDR3 loop: CASSPPSGTDTQYF. CDR3 DNA: TGTGCCAGCTCACCACCGTCAGGCACAGATACGCAGTATTTT. Looking up the rest from reference TRBV18 and TRBJ2-3 gives the full variable domain: NAGVMQNPRHLVRRRGQEARLRCSPMKGHSHVYWYRQLPEEGLKFMVYLQKENIIDESGMPKERFSAEFPKEGPSILRIQQVVRGDSAAYFCASSPPSGTDTQYFGPGTRLTVL.

This chain joins TRBV7-9 and TRBJ2-3; 8 nucleotides match TRBD2. V shed 5 bases and J 0 bases; nucleotides not matched to a gene: 16. Germline CDR1 SEHNR, CDR2 FQNEAQ (reference sequence). The CDR3 runs to 19 residues. CDR3 bases: TGTGCCAGCAGCCCAGGAAGAGGAGCGGGGGTAACTAGCACAGATACGCAGTATTTT. It yields the protein CASSPGRGAGVTSTDTQYF.

J is TRBJ2-7 and V is TRBV19, with 10 positions matching TRBD1. V trimming: 3 bases; J trimming: 4 bases; junction bases outside the gene matches: 3. The CDR3 runs to 14 residues. Per germline, CDR1 LNHDA and CDR2 SQIVND (reference sequence). The CDR3 sequence is CASSMGQGRYEQYF. DNA of the CDR3: TGTGCCAGTAGTATGGGACAGGGGAGGTACGAGCAGTACTTC.

The gene calls are TRBV1 and TRBJ1-2. TRBV1 counts as a pseudogene. This CDR3 has 16 amino acids. Here the CDR3 reads CTSSQSIAGGREGYTF. CDR3 nucleotide sequence: TGCACCAGCAGCCAAAGTATCGCCGGGGGGCGAGAGGGCTACACCTTC.

The CDR3 DNA sequence: TGTGCCTGGAGTGTAGAGGTGGGCTACACCTTC. It specifies CAWSVEVGYTF. The rearrangement links TRBV30 to TRBJ1-2; D is uncertain. V lost 0 bases to trimming and J lost 8 bases, with 7 bases between them. This CDR3 region has 11 residues. Germline loops: CDR1 GTSNPN, CDR2 SVGIG (reference sequence).